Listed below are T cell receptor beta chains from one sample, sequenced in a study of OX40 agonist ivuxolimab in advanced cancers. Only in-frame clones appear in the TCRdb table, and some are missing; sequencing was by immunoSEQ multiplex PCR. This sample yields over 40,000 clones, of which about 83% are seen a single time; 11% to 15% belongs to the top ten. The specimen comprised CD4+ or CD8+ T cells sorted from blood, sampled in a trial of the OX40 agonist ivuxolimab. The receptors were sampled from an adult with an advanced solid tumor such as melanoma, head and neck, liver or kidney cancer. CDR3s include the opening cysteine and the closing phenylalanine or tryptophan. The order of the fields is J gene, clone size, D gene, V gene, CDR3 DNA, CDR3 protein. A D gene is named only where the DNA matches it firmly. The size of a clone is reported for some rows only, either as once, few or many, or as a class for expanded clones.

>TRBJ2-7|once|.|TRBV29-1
TGCAGCGTTGGCAGGCAGGGCTACGAGCAGTACTTC
CSVGRQGYEQYF
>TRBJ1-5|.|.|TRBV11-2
TGTGCCAGCAGCTTAGGGACCTTTAGCAATCAGCCCCAGCATTTT
CASSLGTFSNQPQHF
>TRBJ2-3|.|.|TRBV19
TGTGCCAGTAGTATCGGACATGTCACAGATACGCAGTATTTT
CASSIGHVTDTQYF
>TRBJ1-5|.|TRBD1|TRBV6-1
TGTGCCAGCAGTGGCCGGGACAGACGTTATAGCAATCAGCCCCAGCATTTT
CASSGRDRRYSNQPQHF
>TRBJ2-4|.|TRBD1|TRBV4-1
TGCGCCAGCAGCCAAACCTCCGGGACAGTTTCTGGCATTCAGTACTTC
CASSQTSGTVSGIQYF
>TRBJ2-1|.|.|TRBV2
TGTGCCAGCAGTGAAGACAGGAGCTCCTACAATGAGCAGTTCTTC
CASSEDRSSYNEQFF
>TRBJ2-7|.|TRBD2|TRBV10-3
TGTGCCATCAGCGGACTAGCGGGTAGCTCCTACGAGCAGTACTTC
CAISGLAGSSYEQYF
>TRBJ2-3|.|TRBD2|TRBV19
TGTGCCAGTAGTAGGCGACTAGCGGCGGGAGATACGCAGTATTTT
CASSRRLAAGDTQYF
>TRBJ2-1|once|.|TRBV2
TGTGCCAGCAGTATTGGGGGGAGTGTGGACAATGAGCAGTTCTTC
CASSIGGSVDNEQFF
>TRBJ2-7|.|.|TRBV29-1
TGCAGCGTTGAAGGGGGCCAGGGTGTCTCCGAGCAGTACTTC
CSVEGGQGVSEQYF
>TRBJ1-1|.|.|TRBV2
TGTGCCAGCAGAGGGGAAGGGGGCACTGAAGCTTTCTTT
CASRGEGGTEAFF
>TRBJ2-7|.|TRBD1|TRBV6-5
TGTGCCAGCAGTCGACCGGGACAGGGGACGGTAGAGCAGTACTTC
CASSRPGQGTVEQYF
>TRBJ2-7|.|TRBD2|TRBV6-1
TGTGCCAGCAGAAATAGCGGGATGGGGCTCGAGCAGTACTTC
CASRNSGMGLEQYF
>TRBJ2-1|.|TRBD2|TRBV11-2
TGTGCCAGCAGCTTTACTAGCGGGAGCTACAATGAGCAGTTCTTC
CASSFTSGSYNEQFF
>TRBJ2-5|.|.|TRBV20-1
TGCAGTGCTAGTTTGTCTACCCAGTACTTC
CSASLSTQYF
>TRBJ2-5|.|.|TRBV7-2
TGTGCCAGCAGCTCCGCATGGGGGACCCAGTACTTC
CASSSAWGTQYF
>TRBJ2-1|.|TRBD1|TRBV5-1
TGCGCCAGCAGCTTGGGACAGGGATGGTTCTACAATGAGCAGTTCTTC
CASSLGQGWFYNEQFF
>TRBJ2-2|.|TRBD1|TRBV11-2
TGTGCCAGCAGCTTAGGCAGGGGGCGCGAAACCGGGGAGCTGTTTTTT
CASSLGRGRETGELFF
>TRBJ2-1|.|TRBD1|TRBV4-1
TGCGCCAGCAGCCAACCGACCCGGGACAGGTGGGATGAGCAGTTCTTC
CASSQPTRDRWDEQFF
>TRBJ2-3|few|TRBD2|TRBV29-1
TGCAGCGTGAAGGGGGGACTAGCGGGACCCTCTAGCACAGATACGCAGTATTTT
CSVKGGLAGPSSTDTQYF
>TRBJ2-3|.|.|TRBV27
TGTGCCAGCAGTTTAAGGATGGGGAGAACGCAGTATTTT
CASSLRMGRTQYF
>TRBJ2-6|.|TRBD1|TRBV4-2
TGTGCCAGCAACCGGGACAGGGGCCTCTCTGGGGCCAACGTCCTGACTTTC
CASNRDRGLSGANVLTF
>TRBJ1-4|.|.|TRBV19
TGTGCCAGTAGTAGGGGGCGCAATGAAAAACTGTTTTTT
CASSRGRNEKLFF
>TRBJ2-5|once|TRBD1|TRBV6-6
TGTGCCAGCAGCTGGACAGGGGGGTTGGAGACCCAGTACTTC
CASSWTGGLETQYF
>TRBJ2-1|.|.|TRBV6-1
TGTGCCAGCAGTGAAGATCTCCCCCTCAATGAGCAGTTCTTC
CASSEDLPLNEQFF
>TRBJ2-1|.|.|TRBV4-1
TGCGCCAGCAGCCAAGATCCGCCCGGCTCCTACAATGAGCAGTTCTTC
CASSQDPPGSYNEQFF
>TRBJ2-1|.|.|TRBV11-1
TGTGCCAGCAGCTTAGCGGGAACTAGGGGAGACAATGAGCAGTTCTTC
CASSLAGTRGDNEQFF
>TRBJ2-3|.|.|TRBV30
TGTGCCTGGGGGTGGGATACGCAGTATTTT
CAWGWDTQYF
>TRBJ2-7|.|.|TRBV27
TGTGCCAGCAGTTTAAATAGCGTTACCTACGAGCAGTACTTC
CASSLNSVTYEQYF
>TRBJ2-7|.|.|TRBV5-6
TGTGCCAGCAGCTTGCTTTTCTCCGAGCAGTACTTC
CASSLLFSEQYF
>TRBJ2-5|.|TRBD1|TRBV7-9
TGTGCCAGCAGCTTTTCGGGTACAGGGGGTTGGGAGACCCAGTACTTC
CASSFSGTGGWETQYF
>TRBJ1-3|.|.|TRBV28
TGTGCCAGCAGTTCCTGGGGGGCTGGAAACACCATATATTTT
CASSSWGAGNTIYF
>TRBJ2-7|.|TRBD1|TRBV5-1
TGCGCCAGCAGCTTGGCCGGGACAGGGGACTACGAGCAGTACTTC
CASSLAGTGDYEQYF
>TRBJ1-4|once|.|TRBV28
TGTGCCAGCAGTTCCTCCCTCGGGGTATCTCTTAAGAAACTGTTTTTT
CASSSSLGVSLKKLFF
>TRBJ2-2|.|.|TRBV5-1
TGCGCCAGCAGCTTGGCGCTGGGAGCCGGGGAGCTGTTTTTT
CASSLALGAGELFF
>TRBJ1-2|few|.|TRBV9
TGTGCCAGCAGCGTAGATGGAGCAATTGACTATGGCTACACCTTC
CASSVDGAIDYGYTF
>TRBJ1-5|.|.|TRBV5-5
TGTGCCAGCAGCTTGTTGGGGAAGGATCAGCCCCAGCATTTT
CASSLLGKDQPQHF
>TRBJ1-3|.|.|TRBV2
TGTGCCAGCAAACAGTTCTCTGGAAACACCATATATTTT
CASKQFSGNTIYF
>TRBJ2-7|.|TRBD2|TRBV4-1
TGCGCCAGCAGCCAAAGGTTCCTAGCGGGAGTAGCCGAGCAGTACTTC
CASSQRFLAGVAEQYF
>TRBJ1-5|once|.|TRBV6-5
TGTGCCAGCATGAGTGGAAGAAATCAGCCCCAGCATTTT
CASMSGRNQPQHF
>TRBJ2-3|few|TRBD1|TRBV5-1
TGCGCCAGCAGCTTGTCCCCGGGACAGAGCACAGATACGCAGTATTTT
CASSLSPGQSTDTQYF
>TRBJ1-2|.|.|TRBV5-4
TGTGCCAGCAGCTTCGGACAAATCTATGGCTACACCTTC
CASSFGQIYGYTF
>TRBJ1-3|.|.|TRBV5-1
TGCGCCAGCAGCTTGGGGGGAACTTCGGGAAACACCATATATTTT
CASSLGGTSGNTIYF
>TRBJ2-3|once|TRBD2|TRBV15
TGTGCCACCAGCAGACTAGCGGGAGGGCCAGATACGCAGTATTTT
CATSRLAGGPDTQYF
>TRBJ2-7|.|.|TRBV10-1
TGCGCCAGCAGTAGACTAACAGGGTCACAGCAGTACTTC
CASSRLTGSQQYF
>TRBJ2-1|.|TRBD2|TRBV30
TGTGCCTGCGAGGGACTAGCGGGAGGCAATGAGCAGTTCTTC
CACEGLAGGNEQFF
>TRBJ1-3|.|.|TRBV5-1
TGCGCCAGCAGCTGGGACACCAGCTCTGGAAACACCATATATTTT
CASSWDTSSGNTIYF
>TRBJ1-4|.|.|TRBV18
TGTGCCAGCTCACCACTCTCTTCAGGGATTAATGAAAAACTGTTTTTT
CASSPLSSGINEKLFF
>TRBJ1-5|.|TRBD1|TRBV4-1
TGCGCCAGCAGCCAAGACTCCTACGGGACAGCTAATCAGCCCCAGCATTTT
CASSQDSYGTANQPQHF
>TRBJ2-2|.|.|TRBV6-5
TGTGCCAGCAGAACCTCAGAGGCGAACACCGGGGAGCTGTTTTTT
CASRTSEANTGELFF
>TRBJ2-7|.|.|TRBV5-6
TGTGCCAGCAGCTTAGCCCTACTGAACGAGCAGTACTTC
CASSLALLNEQYF
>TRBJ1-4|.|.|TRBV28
TGTGCCAGCAGTTCATACAGGGAATCTAATGAAAAACTGTTTTTT
CASSSYRESNEKLFF
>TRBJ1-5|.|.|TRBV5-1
TGCGCCAGCAGCGAGGGACACAGCAATCAGCCCCAGCATTTT
CASSEGHSNQPQHF
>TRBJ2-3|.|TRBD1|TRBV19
TGTGCCAGTAGTATTACAGGGGGCGCAGATACGCAGTATTTT
CASSITGGADTQYF
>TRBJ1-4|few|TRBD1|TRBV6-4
TGTGCCAGCAGTGAAGGACAGGGGGAGCGTGAAAAACTGTTTTTT
CASSEGQGEREKLFF
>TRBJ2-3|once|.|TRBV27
TGTGCCAGCAGTTTAATGCAGGGGAGAAACACAGATACGCAGTATTTT
CASSLMQGRNTDTQYF